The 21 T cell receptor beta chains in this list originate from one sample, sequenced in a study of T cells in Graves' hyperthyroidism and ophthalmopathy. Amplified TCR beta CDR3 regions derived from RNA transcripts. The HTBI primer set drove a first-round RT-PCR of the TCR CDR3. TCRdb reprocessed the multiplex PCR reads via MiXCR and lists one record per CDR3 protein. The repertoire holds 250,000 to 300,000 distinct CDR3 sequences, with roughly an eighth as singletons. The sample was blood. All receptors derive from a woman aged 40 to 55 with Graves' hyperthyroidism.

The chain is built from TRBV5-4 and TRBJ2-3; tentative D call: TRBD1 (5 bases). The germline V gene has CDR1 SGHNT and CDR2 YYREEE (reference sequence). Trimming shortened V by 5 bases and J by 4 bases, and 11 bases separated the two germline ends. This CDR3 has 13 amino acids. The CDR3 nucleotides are TGTGCCAGCAGGAAGGGGTCCGCAGATACGCAGTATTTT. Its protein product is CASRKGSADTQYF.

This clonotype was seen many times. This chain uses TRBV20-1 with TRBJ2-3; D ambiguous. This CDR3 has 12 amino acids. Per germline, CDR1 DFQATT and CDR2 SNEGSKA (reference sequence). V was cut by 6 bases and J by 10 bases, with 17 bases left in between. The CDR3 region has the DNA TGCAGTGCCCAACCGGGCCTTAAACCGCAGTATTTT. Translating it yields CSAQPGLKPQYF.

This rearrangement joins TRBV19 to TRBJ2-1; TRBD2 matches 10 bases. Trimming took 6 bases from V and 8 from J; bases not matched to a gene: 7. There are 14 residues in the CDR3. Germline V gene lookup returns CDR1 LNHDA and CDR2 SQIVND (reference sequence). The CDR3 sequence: CASRPGLASYEQFF. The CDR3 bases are TGTGCCAGTAGACCGGGACTAGCGTCCTATGAGCAGTTCTTC.

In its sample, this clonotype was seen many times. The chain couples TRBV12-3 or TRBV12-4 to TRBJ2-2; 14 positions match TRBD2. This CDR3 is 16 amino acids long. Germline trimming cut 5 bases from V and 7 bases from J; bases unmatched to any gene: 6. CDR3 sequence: CASSQSGTSGSGELFF. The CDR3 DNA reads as TGTGCCAGCAGTCAATCCGGGACTAGCGGGAGCGGGGAGCTGTTTTTT.

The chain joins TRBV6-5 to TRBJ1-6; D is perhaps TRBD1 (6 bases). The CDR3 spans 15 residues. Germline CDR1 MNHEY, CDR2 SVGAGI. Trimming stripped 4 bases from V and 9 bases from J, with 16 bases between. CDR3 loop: CASSLDWGASSPLHF. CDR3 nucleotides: TGTGCCAGCAGTTTAGACTGGGGGGCAAGTTCACCCCTCCACTTT.

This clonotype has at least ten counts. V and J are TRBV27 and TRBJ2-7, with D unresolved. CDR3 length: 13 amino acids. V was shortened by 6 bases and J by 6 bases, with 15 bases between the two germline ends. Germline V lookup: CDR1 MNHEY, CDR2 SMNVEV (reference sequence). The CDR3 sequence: CASSLSVEGEQYF. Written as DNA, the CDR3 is TGTGCCAGCAGCCTTAGTGTGGAAGGCGAGCAGTACTTC.

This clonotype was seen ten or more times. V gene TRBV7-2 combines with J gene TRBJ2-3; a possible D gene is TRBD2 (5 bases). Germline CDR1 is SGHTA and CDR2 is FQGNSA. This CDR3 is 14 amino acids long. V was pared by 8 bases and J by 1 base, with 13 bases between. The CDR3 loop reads CASGRGVGTDTQYF. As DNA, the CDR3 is TGTGCCAGCGGGAGAGGCGTGGGCACAGATACGCAGTATTTT.

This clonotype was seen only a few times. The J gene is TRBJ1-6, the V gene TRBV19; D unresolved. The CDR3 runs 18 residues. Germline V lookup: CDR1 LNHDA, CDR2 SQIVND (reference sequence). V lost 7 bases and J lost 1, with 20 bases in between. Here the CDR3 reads CASTLDGSSSSYNSPLHF. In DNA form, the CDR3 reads TGTGCCAGTACCCTGGACGGATCCTCTTCATCCTATAATTCACCCCTCCACTTT.

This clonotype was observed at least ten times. The CDR3 reads CASTLSPTDTQYF. The CDR3 DNA sequence: TGTGCCAGCACCCTGTCCCCCACAGATACGCAGTATTTT. This sequence joins TRBV28 and TRBJ2-3; the D is unclear. The CDR3 covers 13 residues. Germline loops: CDR1 MDHEN, CDR2 SYDVKM. V shed 7 bases and J shed 2 bases, with 10 bases lying between them. Full variable domain (remainder filled in from reference TRBV28 and TRBJ2-3): DVKVTQSSRYLVKRTGEKVFLECVQDMDHENMFWYRQDPGLGLRLIYFSYDVKMKEKGDIPEGYSVSREKKERFSLILESASTNQTSMYLCASTLSPTDTQYFGPGTRLTVL.

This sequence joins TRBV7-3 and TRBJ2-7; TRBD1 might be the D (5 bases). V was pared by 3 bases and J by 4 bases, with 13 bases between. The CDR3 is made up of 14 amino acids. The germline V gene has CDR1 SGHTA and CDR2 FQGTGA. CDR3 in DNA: TGTGCCAGCAGCTTCGGTCAGGGTCGGTACGAGCAGTACTTC. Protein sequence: CASSFGQGRYEQYF.

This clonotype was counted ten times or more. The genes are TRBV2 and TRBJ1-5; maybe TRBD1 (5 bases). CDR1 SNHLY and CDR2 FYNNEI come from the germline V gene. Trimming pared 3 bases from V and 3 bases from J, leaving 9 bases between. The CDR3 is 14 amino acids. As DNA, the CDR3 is TGTGCCAGCAGTGAGGACAATCACAATCAGCCCCAGCATTTT. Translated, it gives CASSEDNHNQPQHF. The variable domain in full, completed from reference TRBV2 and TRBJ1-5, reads EPEVTQTPSHQVTQMGQEVILRCVPISNHLYFYWYRQILGQKVEFLVSFYNNEISEKSEIFDDQFSVERPDGSNFTLKIRSTKLEDSAMYFCASSEDNHNQPQHFGDGTRLSIL.

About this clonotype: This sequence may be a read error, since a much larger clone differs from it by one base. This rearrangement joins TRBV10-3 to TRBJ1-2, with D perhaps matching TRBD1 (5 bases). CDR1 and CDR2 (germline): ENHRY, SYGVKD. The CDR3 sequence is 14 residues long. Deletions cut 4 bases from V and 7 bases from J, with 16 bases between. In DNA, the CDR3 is TGTGCCATCAGTGGACGCGGGGCGAACGGTGGCTACACCTTC. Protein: CAISGRGANGGYTF.

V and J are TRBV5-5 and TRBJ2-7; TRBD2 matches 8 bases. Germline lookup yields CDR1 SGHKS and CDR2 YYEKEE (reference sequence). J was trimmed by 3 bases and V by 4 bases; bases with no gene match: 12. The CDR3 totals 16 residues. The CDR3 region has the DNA TGTGCCAGCAGCGTCTCAGCGGGAGCGGGGCTCTACGAGCAGTACTTC. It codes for CASSVSAGAGLYEQYF.

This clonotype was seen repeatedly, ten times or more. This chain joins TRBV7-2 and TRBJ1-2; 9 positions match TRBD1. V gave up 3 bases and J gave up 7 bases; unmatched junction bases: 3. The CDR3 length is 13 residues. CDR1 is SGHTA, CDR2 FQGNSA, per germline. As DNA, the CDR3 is TGTGCCAGCAGCTTGGGGACAGGGTCTGGCTACACCTTC. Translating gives CASSLGTGSGYTF.

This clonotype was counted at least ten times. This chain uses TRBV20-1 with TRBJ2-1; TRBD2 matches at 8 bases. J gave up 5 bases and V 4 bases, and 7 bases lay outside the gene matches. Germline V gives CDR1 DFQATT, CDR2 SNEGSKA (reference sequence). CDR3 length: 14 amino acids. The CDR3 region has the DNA TGCAGTGCTACCGGGACTAGGGGAGACAATGAGCAGTTCTTC. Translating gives CSATGTRGDNEQFF.

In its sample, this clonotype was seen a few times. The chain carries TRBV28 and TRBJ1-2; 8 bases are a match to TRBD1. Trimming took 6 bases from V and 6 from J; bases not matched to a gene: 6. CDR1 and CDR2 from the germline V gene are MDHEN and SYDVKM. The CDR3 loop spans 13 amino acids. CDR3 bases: TGTGCCAGCAGGCCTGGGACAGGACATGGCTACACCTTC. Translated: CASRPGTGHGYTF.

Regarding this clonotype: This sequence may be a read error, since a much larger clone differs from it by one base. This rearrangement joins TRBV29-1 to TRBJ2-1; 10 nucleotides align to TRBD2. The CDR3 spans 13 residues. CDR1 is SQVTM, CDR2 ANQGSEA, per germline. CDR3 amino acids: CNGQRGGYNEQFF. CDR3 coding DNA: TGCAACGGGCAGCGGGGGGGCTACAATGAGCAGTTCTTC.

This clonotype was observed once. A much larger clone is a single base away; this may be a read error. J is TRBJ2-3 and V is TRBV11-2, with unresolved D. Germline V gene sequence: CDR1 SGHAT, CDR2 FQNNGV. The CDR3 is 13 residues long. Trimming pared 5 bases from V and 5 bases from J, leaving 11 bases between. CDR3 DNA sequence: TGTGCCAGCAGCGCACCCTCGCGAGATACGCAGTATTTT. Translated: CASSAPSRDTQYF.

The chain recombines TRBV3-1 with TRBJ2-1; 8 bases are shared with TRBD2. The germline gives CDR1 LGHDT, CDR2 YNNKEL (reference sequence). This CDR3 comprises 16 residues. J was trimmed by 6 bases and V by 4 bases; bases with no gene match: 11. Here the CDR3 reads CASSPQSGRTGNEQFF. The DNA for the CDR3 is TGTGCCAGCAGCCCCCAGAGCGGGAGAACGGGCAATGAGCAGTTCTTC.

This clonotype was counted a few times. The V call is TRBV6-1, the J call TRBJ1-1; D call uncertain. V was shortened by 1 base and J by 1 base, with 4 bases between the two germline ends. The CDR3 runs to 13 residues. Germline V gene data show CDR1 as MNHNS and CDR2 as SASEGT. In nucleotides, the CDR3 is TGTGCCAGCAGTGAAGTGAAGAACACTGAAGCTTTCTTT. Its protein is CASSEVKNTEAFF.

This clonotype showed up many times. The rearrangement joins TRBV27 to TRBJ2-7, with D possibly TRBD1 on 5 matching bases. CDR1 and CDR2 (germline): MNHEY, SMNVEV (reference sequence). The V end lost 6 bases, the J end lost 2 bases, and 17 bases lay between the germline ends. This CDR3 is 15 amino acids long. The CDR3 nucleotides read TGTGCCAGCAGCCTCGGGCAGGGCGGACCCTACGAGCAGTACTTC. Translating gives CASSLGQGGPYEQYF.